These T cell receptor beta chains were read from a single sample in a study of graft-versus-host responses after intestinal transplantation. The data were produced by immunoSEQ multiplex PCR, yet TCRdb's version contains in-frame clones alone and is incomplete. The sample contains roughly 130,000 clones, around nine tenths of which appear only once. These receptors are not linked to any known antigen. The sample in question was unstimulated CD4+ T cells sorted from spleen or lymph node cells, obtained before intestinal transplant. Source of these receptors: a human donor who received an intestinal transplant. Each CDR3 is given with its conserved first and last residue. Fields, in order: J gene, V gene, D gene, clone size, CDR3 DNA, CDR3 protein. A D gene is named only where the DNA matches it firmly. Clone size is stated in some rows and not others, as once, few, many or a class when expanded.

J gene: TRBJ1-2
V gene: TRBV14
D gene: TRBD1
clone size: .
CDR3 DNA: TGTGCCAGCAGCCCACCAGGGGGGTACTATGGCTACACCTTC
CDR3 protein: CASSPPGGYYGYTF

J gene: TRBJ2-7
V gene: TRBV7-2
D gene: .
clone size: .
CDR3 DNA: TGTGCCAGCAGCTTAGGCGCCTACGAGCAGTACTTC
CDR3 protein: CASSLGAYEQYF

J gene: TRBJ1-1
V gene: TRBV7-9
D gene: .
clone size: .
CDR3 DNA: TGTGCCAGCAGCTTAGATTACAGTGAAGCTTTCTTT
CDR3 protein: CASSLDYSEAFF

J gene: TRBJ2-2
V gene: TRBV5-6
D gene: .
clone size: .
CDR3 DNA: TGTGCCAGCAGGGGTTGGGCGAACACCGGGGAGCTGTTTTTT
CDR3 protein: CASRGWANTGELFF

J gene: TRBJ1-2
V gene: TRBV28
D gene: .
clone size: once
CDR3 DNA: TGTGCGGCGGGGGGGGGCTATGGCTACACCTTC
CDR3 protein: CAAGGGYGYTF

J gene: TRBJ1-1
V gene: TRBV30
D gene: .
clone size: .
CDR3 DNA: TGTGCCTGGAGGGCCTTGGGGTTTGGGGCTGAAGCTTTCTTT
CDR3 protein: CAWRALGFGAEAFF

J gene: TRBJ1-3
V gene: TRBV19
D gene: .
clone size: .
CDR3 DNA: TGTGCCAGTAGTACCTATTCCTCCTCTGGAAACACCATATATTTT
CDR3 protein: CASSTYSSSGNTIYF

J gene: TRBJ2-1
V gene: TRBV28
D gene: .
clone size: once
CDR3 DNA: TGTGCCAGCAGTTTATTCACCCAGAGTGGTGAGCAGTTCTTC
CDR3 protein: CASSLFTQSGEQFF

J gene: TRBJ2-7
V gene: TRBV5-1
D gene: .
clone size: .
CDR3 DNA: TGCGCCAGCAGCTTGGGTGAACTATACTACGAGCAGTACTTC
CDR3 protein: CASSLGELYYEQYF

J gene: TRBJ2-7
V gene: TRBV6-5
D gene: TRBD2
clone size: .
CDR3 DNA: TGTGCCAGCAGTCCAGCGGGAGGGTCCTACGAGCAGTACTTC
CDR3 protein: CASSPAGGSYEQYF

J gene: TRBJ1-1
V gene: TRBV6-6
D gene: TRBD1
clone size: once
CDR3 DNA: TGTGCCAGCAGTCTTCAATCGAGGGGGCCCACTGAAGCTTTCTTT
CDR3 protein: CASSLQSRGPTEAFF

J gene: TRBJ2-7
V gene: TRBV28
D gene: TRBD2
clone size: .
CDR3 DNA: TGTGCCAGCAGGGGACTAGCGGGAGGGCCCGTTGGCTACGAGCAGTACTTC
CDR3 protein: CASRGLAGGPVGYEQYF

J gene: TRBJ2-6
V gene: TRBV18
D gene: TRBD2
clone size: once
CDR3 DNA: TGTGCCAGCTCACCGAGCGGGACCCCCAACGTCCTGACTTTC
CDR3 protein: CASSPSGTPNVLTF

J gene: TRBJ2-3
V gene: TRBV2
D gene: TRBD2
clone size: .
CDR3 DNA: TGTGCCAGCAGTCCTCTAGCGGCTAGCACAGATACGCAGTATTTT
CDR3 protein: CASSPLAASTDTQYF

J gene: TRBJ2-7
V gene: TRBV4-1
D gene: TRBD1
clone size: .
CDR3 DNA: TGCGCCAGCAGCCGAGGACAGGGGGTAAACTACGAGCAGTACTTC
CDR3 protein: CASSRGQGVNYEQYF

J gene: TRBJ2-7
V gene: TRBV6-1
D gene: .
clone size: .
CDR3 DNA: TGTGCCAGCAGTGGGGGTAGCGACGAGCAGTACTTC
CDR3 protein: CASSGGSDEQYF

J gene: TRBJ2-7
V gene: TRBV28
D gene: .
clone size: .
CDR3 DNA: TGTGCCAGCAGTTTTGGTGGAACCTACGAGCAGTACTTC
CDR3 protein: CASSFGGTYEQYF

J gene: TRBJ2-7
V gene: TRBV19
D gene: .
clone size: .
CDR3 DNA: TGTGCCAGTAGTACCCTCGGTCCTCCCTACGAGCAGTACTTC
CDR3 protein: CASSTLGPPYEQYF

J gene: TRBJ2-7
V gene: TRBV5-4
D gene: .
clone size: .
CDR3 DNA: TGTGCCAGCAGCTTGGGGGGATACGAGCAGTACTTC
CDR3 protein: CASSLGGYEQYF

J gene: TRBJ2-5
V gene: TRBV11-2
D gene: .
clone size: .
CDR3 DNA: TGTGCCAGCAGCTTAGACACGGTTTGGGAGACCCAGTACTTC
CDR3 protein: CASSLDTVWETQYF

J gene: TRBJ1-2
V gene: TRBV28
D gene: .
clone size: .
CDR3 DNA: TGTGCCACCCGGGCTGGGGCGGATCTGCACTACACCTTC
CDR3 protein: CATRAGADLHYTF

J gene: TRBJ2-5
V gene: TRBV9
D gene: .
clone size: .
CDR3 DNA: TGTGCCAGCAGCGTAGAAGATCAGGGTTGGACCTCGGGAGAGACCCAGTACTTC
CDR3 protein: CASSVEDQGWTSGETQYF

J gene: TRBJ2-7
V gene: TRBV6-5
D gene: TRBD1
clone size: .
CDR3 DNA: TGTGCCAGCAGTTACTCGACAGGGACCTACGAGCAGTACTTC
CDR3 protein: CASSYSTGTYEQYF

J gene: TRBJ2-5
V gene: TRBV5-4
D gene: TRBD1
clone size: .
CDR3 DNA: TGTGCCAGCAGCTTTCCGACAGGGAAGGAGACCCAGTACTTC
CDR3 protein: CASSFPTGKETQYF

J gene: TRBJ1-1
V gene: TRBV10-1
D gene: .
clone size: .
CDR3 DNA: TGCGCCAGCTCCCCGGGGGGCCTTGACTACACTGAAGCTTTCTTT
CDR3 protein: CASSPGGLDYTEAFF

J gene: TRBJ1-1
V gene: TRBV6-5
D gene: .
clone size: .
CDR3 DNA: TGTGCCAGCAGTTACGGTAGGGCTGACCGCACCACTGAAGCTTTCTTT
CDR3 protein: CASSYGRADRTTEAFF

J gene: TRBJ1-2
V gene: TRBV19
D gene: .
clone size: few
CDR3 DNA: TGTGCCAGTAGTCCTGGGACCGTGAACTATGGCTACACCTTC
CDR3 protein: CASSPGTVNYGYTF

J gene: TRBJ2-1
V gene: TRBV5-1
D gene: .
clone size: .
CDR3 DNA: TGCGCCAGCAGCTCACGAAAGGGGTCCCCCGCCAATGAGCAGTTCTTC
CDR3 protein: CASSSRKGSPANEQFF

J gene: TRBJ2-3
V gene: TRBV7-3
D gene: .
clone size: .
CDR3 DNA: TGTGCCAGCAGCTCTGGCCGGGACACAGATACGCAGTATTTT
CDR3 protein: CASSSGRDTDTQYF

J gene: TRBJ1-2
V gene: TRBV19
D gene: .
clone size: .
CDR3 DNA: TGTGCCAGTAGTAAACCCGGGGAAGGCTATGGCTACACCTTC
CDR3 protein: CASSKPGEGYGYTF

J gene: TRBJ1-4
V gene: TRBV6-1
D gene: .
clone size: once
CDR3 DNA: TGTGCCAGCAGTAGGACAGCTAATGAAAAACTGTTTTTT
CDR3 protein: CASSRTANEKLFF

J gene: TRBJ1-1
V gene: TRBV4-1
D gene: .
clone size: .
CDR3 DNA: TGCGCCAGCAGCCGCCGTAAGGCAGGACCTTTGAACACTGAAGCTTTCTTT
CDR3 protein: CASSRRKAGPLNTEAFF

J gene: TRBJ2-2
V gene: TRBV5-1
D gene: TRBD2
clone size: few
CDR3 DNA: TGCGCCAGCAGCTTGCTCGGGAGGGCCGACACCGGGGAGCTGTTTTTT
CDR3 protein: CASSLLGRADTGELFF

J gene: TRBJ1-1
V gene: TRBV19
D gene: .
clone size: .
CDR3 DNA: TGTGCCAGTACCCCAACGGGGGCAACTGAAGCTTTCTTT
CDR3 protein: CASTPTGATEAFF

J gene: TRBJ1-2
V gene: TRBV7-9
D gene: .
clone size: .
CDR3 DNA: TGTTCGAGCCAGGGGATTTCTGGTGGCTACACCTTC
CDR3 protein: CSSQGISGGYTF

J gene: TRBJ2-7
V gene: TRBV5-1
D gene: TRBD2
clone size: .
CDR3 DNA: TGCGCCAGCAGCCCGGTTAGCGGGGTGAGCTCCTACGAGCAGTACTTC
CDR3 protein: CASSPVSGVSSYEQYF

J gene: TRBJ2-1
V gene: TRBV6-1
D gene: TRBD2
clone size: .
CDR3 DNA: TGTGCCAGCAGTGAGGGACTAGCGGGCAATGAGCAGTTCTTC
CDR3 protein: CASSEGLAGNEQFF